This TCR beta chain is drawn from a study of response to subunit inactivated influenza vaccine. Overall study results and limits: Few new T cells, the authors suggested, are recruited by each seasonal influenza vaccination.

With regard to this clonotype: The antigen is undetermined.

TCRdb re-derived calls from the RT-PCR reads in MiXCR, one entry per CDR3 protein. The data contain around 750,000 distinct CDR3 sequences, 21% of them singletons. The ends were cut back, 6 bases at V and 9 bases at J, with 24 bases in the middle. Per the germline V gene, CDR1 is LGHDT and CDR2 is YNNKEL (reference sequence). The CDR3 is made up of 16 amino acids. The TCR comes from a man aged 50 to 60 who received an inactivated influenza vaccine. The sample was PBMCs from blood, taken roughly 5 days after vaccination. The chain carries TRBV3-1 and TRBJ2-1; the D gene is possibly TRBD1 (5 bases). The CDR3 DNA follows: TGTGCCAGCAGTCCTGGCAGCCCCGGTGGGGCAGGTGAGCAGTTCTTC. Translating gives CASSPGSPGGAGEQFF.